This T cell receptor beta chain was found in a study of blood T cell repertoires in COVID-19. Study details: Whether acute or convalescent, the COVID-19 samples came from the United States, Italy and Spain. From T cells, B-cell-depleted T cells, or PBMCs came the material, which was cDNA or gDNA.

The authors' processing: Nucleated cell number was recorded as an estimate derived from reference gene primer amplification. Generated by immunoSEQ multiplex PCR, the TCRdb table keeps only in-frame clones and is missing some. That table gives V, J and clone size, and the DNA gave D and trimming. The table has about 310,000 clones, around nine tenths seen once. CDR3 length equals 16 residues. Trimming removed 5 bases from V and 2 bases from J; junction bases left unmatched: 5. Germline values: CDR1 KGHDR, CDR2 SFDVKD. This receptor was identified in a man aged 70-80 years with acute or convalescent COVID-19. The chain is built from TRBV24-1 and TRBJ2-3; 11 bases are a match to TRBD2. The sequencing input was peripheral blood. The CDR3 DNA follows: TGTGCCACCAGTGGTGAGGGACTAGCGGACACAGATACGCAGTATTTT. Its translation is CATSGEGLADTDTQYF.